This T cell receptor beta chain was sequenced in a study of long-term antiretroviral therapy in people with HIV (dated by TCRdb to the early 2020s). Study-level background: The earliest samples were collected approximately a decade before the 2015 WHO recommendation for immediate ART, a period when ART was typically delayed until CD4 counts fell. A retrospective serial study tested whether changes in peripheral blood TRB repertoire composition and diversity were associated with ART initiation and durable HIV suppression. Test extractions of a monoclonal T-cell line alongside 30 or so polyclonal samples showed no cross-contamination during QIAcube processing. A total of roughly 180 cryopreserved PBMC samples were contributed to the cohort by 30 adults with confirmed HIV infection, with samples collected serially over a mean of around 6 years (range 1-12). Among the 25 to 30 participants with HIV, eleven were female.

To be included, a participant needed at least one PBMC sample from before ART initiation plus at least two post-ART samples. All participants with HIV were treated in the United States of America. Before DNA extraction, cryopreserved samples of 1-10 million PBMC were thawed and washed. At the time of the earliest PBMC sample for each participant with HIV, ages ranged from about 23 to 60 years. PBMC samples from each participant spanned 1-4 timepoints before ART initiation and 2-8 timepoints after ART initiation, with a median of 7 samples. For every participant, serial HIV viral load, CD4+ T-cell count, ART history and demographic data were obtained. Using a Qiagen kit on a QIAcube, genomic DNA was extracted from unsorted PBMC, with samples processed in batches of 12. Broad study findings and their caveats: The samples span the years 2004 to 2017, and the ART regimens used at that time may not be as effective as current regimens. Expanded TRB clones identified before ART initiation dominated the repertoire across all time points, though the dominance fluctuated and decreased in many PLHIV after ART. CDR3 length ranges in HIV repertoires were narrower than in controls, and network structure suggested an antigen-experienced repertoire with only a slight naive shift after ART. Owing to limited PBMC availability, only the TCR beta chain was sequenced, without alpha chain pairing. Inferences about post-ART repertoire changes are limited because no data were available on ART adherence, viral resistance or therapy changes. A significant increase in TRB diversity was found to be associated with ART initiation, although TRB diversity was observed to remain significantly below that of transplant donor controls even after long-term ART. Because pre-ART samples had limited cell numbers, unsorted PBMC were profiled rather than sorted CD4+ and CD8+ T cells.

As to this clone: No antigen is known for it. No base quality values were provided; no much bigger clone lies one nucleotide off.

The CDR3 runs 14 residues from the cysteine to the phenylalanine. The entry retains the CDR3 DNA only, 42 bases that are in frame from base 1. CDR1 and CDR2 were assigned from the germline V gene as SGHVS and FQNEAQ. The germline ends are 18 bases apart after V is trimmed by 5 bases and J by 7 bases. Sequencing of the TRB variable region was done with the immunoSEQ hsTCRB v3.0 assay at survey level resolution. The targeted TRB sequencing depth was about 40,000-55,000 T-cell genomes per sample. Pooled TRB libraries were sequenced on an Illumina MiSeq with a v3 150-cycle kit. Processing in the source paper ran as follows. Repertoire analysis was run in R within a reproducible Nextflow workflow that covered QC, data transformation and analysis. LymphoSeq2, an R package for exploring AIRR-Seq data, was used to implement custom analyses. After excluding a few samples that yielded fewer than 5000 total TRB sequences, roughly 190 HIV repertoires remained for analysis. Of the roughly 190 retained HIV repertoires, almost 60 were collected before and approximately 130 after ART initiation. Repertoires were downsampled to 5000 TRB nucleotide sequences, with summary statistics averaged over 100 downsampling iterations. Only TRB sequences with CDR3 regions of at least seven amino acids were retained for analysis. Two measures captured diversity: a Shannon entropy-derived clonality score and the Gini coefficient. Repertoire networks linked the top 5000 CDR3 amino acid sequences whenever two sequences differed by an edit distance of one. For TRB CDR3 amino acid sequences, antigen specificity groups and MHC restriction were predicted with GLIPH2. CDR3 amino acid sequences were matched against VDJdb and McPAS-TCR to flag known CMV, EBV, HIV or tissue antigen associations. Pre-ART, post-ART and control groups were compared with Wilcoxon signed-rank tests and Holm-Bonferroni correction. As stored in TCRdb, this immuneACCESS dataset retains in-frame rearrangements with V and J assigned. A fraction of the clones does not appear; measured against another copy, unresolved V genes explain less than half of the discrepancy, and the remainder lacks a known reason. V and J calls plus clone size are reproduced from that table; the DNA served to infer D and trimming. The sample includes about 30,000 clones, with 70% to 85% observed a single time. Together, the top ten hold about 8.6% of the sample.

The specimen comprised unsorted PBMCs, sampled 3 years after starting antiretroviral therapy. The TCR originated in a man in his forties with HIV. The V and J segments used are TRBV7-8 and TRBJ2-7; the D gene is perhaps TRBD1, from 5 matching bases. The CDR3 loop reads CASSLVRDSREQYF. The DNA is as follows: TGTGCCAGCAGCCTAGTGAGAGACAGTCGGGAGCAGTACTTC.